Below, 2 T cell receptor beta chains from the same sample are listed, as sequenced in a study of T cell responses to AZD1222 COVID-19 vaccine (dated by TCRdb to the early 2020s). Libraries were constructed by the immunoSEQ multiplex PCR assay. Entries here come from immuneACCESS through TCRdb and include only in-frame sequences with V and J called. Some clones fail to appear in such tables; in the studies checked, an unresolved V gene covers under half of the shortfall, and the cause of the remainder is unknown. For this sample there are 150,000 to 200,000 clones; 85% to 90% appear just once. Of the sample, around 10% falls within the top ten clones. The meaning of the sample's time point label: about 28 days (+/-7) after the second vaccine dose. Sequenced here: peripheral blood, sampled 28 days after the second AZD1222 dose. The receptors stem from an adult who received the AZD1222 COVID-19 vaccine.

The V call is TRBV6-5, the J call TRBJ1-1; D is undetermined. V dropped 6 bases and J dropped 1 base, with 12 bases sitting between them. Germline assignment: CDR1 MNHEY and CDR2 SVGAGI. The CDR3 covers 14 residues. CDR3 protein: CASRAMTGNTEAFF. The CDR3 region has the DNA TGTGCCAGCAGGGCAATGACTGGGAACACTGAAGCTTTCTTT.

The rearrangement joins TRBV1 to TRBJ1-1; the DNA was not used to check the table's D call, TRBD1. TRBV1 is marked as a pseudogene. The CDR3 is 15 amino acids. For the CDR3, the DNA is TGCACCAGCAGCCAAGGGGACAGAAAGAACACTGAAGCTTTCTTT. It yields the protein CTSSQGDRKNTEAFF.